These 2 T cell receptor beta chains were all obtained from the same sample, sequenced in a study of CD8 T cells in ankylosing spondylitis. TCRdb reprocessed the 5' RACE reads via MiXCR and lists one record per CDR3 protein. Among tens of thousands of distinct CDR3 sequences, 27% were seen once, and the ten largest hold 50% to 60%. Sequenced input: blood, either unsorted or a sorted T cell fraction (not recorded which). These receptors were obtained from a male donor with ankylosing spondylitis or in good health (not recorded which).

The chain uses TRBV20-1 and TRBJ1-2, with D maybe TRBD1 (5 bases). The germline gives CDR1 DFQATT, CDR2 SNEGSKA (reference sequence). Trimming pared 0 bases from V and 7 bases from J, leaving 12 bases between. The CDR3 contains 13 residues. The CDR3 protein is CSARETQGIGYTF. CDR3 sequence (DNA): TGCAGTGCTAGAGAAACGCAGGGAATTGGCTACACCTTC.

The J gene is TRBJ2-1, the V gene TRBV15, with TRBD2 matching 13 bases. Trimming cost V 3 bases and J 8 bases; bases outside gene matches: 10. This CDR3 is built from 17 residues. Looked up from germline, CDR1 is LNHNV and CDR2 is YYDKDF (reference sequence). In DNA, the CDR3 is TGTGCCACCAGCAGGGACCGGACTAGCGGGAGTAACTATGAGCAGTTCTTC. Translation gives CATSRDRTSGSNYEQFF.